The clone carrying this TCR beta chain was seen many times. This record belongs to a study of regulatory T cells in long-lasting Graves disease. Time point described: newly diagnosed GD, antithyroid drugs for less than 3 months. Generation of the TCR library employed RNA extracted from PBMCs. Approximately 8.3 milliliters of peripheral blood went into EDTA tubes. Investigators prepared the TCR beta libraries by applying iRepertoire HTBI primers and Arm-PCR of CDR3 regions. TCRdb itself ran the multiplex PCR reads through MiXCR, one entry per CDR3 protein. The table lists 550,000 to 650,000 distinct CDR3 sequences, roughly 15% of them singletons. Germline CDR1 and CDR2: SGHTA and FQGTGA. The CDR3 extends over 15 amino acids. Trimming stripped 5 bases from V and 6 bases from J, with 17 bases between. These same data were also listed under a study on T cells in Graves' hyperthyroidism and ophthalmopathy.

The chain employs TRBV7-3 and TRBJ2-1; D is possibly TRBD2 (7 bases). Specimen: peripheral blood mononuclear cells (PBMCs), collected at new diagnosis, from a patient treated with antithyroid drugs. The clonotype was recovered from a man in his late teens or twenties with Graves disease. CDR3: CASSLTSEGGNEQFF. The CDR3 bases are TGTGCCAGCAGCCTTACTAGCGAGGGGGGCAATGAGCAGTTCTTC.